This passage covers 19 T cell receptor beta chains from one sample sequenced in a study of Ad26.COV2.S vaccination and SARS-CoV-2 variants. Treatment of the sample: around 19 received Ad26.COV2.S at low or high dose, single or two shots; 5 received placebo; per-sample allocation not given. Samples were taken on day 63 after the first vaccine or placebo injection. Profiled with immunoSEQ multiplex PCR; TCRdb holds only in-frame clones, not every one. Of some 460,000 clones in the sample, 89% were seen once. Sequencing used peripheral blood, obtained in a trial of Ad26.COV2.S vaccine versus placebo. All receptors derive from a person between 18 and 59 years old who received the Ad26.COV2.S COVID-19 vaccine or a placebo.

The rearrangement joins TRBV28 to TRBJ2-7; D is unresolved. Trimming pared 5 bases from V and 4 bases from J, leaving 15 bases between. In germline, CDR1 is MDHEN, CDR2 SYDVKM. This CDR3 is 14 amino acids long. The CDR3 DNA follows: TGTGCCAGCAGTGAGACACGGATGAAATACGAGCAGTACTTC. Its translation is CASSETRMKYEQYF.

For the CDR3, the DNA is TGTGCCAGCAGCCCCTTGCGGGGCTCCTACGAGCAGTACTTC. It encodes CASSPLRGSYEQYF. J is TRBJ2-7 and V is TRBV7-6, with TRBD2 as a possible D gene (6 bases). CDR1 and CDR2 (germline): SGHVS, FNYEAQ. The V and J ends lost 5 bases and 0 bases respectively, with 11 bases between them. The CDR3 has 14 residues.

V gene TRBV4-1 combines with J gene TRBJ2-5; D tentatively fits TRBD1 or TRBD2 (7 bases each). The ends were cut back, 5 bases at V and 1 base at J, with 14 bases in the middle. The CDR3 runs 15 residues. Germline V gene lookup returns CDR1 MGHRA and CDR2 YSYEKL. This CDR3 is CASSRQGLTQETQYF. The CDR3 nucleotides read TGCGCCAGCAGCAGACAGGGACTAACCCAAGAGACCCAGTACTTC.

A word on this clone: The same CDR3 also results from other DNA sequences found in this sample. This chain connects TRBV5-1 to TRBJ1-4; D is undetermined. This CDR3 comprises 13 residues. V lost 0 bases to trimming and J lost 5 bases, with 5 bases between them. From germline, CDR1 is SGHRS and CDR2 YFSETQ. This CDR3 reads CASSLGTNEKLFF. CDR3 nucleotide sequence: TGCGCCAGCAGCTTGGGAACCAATGAAAAACTGTTTTTT.

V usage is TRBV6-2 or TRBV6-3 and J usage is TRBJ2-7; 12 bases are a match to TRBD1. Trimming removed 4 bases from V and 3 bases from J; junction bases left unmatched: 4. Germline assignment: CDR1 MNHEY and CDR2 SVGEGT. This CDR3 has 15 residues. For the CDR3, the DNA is TGTGCCAGCAGTTCCGGGACAGGGGGCTTCTACGAGCAGTACTTC. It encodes CASSSGTGGFYEQYF.

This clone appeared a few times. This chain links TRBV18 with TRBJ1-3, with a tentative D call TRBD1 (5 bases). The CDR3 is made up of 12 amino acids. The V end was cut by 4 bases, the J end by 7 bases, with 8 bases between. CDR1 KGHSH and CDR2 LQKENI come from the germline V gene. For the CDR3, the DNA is TGTGCCAGCTCACTCGCAGGGAACACCATATATTTT. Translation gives CASSLAGNTIYF.

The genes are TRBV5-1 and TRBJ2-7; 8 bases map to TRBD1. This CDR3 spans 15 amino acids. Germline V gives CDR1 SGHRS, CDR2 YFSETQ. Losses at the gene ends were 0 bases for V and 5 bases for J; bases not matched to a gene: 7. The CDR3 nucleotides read TGCGCCAGCAGCTTGGCGGAGGGACAGGTCGACGAGCAGTACTTC. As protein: CASSLAEGQVDEQYF. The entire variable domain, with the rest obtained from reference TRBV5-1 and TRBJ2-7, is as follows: KAGVTQTPRYLIKTRGQQVTLSCSPISGHRSVSWYQQTPGQGLQFLFEYFSETQRNKGNFPGRFSGRQFSNSRSEMNVSTLELGDSALYLCASSLAEGQVDEQYFGPGTRLTVT.

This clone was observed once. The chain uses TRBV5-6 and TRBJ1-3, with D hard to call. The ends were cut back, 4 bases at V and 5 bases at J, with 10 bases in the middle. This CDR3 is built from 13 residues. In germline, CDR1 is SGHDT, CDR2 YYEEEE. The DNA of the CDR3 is TGTGCCAGCAGCACAACTTGGAGAAACACCATATATTTT. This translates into CASSTTWRNTIYF.

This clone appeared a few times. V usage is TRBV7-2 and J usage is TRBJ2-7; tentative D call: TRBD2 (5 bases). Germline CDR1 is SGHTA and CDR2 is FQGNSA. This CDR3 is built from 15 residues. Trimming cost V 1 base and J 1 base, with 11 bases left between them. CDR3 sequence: CASSLGGKVSYEQYF. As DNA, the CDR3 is TGTGCCAGCAGCTTAGGAGGGAAAGTTTCCTACGAGCAGTACTTC.

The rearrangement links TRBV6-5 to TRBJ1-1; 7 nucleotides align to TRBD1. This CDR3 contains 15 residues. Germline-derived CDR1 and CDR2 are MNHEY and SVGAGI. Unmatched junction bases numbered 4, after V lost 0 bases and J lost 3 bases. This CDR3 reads CASSYSARGYTEAFF. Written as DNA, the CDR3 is TGTGCCAGCAGTTACTCGGCCAGGGGGTACACTGAAGCTTTCTTT.

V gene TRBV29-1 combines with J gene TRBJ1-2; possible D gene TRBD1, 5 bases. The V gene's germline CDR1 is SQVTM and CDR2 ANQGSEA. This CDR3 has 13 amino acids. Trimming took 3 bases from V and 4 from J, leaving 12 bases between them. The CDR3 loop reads CSVEGTGPYGYTF. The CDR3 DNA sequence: TGCAGCGTTGAGGGAACAGGCCCCTATGGCTACACCTTC. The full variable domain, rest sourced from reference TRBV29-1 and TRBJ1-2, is SAVISQKPSRDICQRGTSLTIQCQVDSQVTMMFWYRQQPGQSLTLIATANQGSEATYESGFVIDKFPISRPNLTFSTLTVSNMSPEDSSIYLCSVEGTGPYGYTFGSGTRLTVV.

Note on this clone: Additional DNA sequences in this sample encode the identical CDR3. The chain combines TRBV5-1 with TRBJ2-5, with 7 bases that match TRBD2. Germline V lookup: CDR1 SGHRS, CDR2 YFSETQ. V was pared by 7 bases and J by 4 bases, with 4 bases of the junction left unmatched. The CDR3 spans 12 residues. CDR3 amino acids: CASRGGRETQYF. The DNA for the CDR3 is TGCGCCAGCCGCGGGGGAAGAGAGACCCAGTACTTC.

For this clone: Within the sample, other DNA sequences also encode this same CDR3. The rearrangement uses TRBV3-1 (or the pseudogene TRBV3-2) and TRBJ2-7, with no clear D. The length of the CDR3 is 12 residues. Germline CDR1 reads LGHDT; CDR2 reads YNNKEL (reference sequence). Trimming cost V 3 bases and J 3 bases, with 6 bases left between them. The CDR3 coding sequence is TGTGCCAGCAGCCAGGTTGACTACGAGCAGTACTTC. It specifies CASSQVDYEQYF.

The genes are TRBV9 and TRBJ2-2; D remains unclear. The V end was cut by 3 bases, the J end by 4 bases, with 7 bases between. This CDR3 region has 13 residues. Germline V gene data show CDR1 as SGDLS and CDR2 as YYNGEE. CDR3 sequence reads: CASSARITGELFF. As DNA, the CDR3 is TGTGCCAGCAGCGCCCGGATCACCGGGGAGCTGTTTTTT.

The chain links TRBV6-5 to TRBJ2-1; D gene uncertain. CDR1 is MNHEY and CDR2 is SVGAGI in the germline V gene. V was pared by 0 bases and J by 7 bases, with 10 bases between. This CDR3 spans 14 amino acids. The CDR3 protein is CASSYSTARNEQFF. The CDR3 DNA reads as TGTGCCAGCAGTTACTCGACGGCCAGGAATGAGCAGTTCTTC.

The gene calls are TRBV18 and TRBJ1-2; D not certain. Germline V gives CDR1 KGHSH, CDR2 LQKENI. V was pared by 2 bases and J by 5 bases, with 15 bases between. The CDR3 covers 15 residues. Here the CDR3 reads CASSPSGGKLYGYTF. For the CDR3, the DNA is TGTGCCAGCTCACCAAGTGGAGGGAAACTTTATGGCTACACCTTC.

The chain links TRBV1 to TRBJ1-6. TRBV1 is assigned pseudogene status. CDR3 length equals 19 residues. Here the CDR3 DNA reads TGCACCAGCAGCCAAGATGTGGCCCGTGGGTTTTCCTATAATTCACCCCTCCACTTT. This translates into CTSSQDVARGFSYNSPLHF.

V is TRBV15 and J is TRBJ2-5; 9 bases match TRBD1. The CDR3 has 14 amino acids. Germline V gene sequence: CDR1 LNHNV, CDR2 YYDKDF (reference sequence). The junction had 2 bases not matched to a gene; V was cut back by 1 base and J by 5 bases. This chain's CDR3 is CATSRGTGVETQYF. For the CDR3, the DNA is TGTGCCACCAGCAGAGGGACAGGGGTGGAGACCCAGTACTTC.

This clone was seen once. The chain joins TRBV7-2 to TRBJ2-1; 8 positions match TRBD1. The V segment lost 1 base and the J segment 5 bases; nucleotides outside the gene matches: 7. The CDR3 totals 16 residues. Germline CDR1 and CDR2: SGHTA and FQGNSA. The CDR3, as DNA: TGTGCCAGCAGCTTAGTACCAGGGGGCGGGAACAATGAGCAGTTCTTC. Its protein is CASSLVPGGGNNEQFF.